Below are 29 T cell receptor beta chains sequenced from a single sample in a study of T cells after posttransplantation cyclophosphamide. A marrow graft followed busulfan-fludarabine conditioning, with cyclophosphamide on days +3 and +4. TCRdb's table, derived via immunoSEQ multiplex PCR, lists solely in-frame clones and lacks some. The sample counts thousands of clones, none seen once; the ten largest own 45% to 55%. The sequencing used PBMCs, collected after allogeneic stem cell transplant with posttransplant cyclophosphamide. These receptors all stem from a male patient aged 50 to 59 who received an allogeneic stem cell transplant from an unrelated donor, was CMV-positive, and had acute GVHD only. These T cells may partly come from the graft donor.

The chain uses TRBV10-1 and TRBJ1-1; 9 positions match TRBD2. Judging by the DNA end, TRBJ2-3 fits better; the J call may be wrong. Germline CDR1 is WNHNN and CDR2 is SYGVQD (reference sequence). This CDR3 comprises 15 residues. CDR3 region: CASSQTSGTTDTQYF. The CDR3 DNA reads TGCGCCAGCAGCCAGACTAGCGGAACCACAGATACGCAGTATTTT.

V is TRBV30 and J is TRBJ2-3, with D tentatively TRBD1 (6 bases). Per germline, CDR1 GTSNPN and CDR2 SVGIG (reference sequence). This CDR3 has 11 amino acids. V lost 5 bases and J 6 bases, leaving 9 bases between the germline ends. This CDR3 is CAWGQGDTQYF. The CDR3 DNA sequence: TGTGCCTGGGGTCAGGGGGATACGCAGTATTTT.

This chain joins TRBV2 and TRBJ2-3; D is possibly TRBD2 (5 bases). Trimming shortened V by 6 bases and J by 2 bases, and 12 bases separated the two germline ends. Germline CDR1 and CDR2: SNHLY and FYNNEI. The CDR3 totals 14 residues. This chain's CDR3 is CASSLTRVTDTQYF. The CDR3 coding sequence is TGTGCCAGCAGCCTAACTAGGGTCACAGATACGCAGTATTTT.

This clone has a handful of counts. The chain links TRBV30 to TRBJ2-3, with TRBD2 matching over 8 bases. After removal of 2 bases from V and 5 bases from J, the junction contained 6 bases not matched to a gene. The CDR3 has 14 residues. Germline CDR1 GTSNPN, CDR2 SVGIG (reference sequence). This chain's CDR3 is CAWSSVLAGDTQYF. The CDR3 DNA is TGTGCCTGGAGTTCGGTCCTAGCGGGAGATACGCAGTATTTT.

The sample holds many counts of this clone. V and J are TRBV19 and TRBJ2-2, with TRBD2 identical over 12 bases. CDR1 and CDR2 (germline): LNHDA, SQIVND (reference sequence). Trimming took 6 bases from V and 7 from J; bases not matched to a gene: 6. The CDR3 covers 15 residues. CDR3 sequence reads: CASRLTSGSHGELFF. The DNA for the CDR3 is TGTGCCAGTAGGTTGACTAGCGGGAGTCACGGGGAGCTGTTTTTT.

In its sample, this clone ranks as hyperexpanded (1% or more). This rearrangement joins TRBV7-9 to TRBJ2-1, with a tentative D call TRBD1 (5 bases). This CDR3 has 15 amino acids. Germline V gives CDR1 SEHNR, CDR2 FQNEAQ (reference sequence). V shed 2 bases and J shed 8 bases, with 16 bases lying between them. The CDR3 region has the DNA TGTGCCAGCAGCTTATGGCAGGGTAGTGGAGATGAGCAGTTCTTC. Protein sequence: CASSLWQGSGDEQFF.

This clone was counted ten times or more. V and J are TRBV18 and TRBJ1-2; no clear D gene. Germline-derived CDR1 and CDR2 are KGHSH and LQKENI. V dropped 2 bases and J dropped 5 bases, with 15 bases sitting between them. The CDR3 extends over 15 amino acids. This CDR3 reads CASSPSGDSKYGYTF. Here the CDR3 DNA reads TGTGCCAGCTCACCAAGCGGAGATAGTAAATATGGCTACACCTTC.

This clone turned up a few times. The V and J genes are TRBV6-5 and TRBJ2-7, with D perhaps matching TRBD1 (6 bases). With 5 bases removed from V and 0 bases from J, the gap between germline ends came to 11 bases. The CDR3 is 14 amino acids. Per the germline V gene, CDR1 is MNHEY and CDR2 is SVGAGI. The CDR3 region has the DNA TGTGCCAGCAGTCGGACGGACAGCTCCTACGAGCAGTACTTC. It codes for CASSRTDSSYEQYF.

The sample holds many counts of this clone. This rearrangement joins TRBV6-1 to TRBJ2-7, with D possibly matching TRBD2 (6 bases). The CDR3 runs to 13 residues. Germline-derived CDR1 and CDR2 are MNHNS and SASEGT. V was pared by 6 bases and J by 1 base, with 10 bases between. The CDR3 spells CASSLANSYEQYF. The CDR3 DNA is TGTGCCAGCAGCCTAGCGAATTCCTACGAGCAGTACTTC.

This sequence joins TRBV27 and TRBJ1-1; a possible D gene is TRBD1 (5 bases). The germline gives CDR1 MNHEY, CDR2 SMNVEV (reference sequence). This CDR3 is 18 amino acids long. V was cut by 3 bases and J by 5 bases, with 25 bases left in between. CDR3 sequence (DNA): TGTGCCAGCAGTTTTCTTCCAGGGAAGGGTGCTCAAGGGACTGAAGCTTTCTTT. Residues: CASSFLPGKGAQGTEAFF.

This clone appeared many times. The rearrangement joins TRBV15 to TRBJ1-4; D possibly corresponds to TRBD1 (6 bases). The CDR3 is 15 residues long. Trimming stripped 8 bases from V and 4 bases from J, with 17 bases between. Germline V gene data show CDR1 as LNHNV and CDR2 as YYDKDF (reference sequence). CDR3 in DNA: TGTGCCACCGGCCCGGGGGGGCCACTTAATGAAAAACTGTTTTTT. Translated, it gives CATGPGGPLNEKLFF.

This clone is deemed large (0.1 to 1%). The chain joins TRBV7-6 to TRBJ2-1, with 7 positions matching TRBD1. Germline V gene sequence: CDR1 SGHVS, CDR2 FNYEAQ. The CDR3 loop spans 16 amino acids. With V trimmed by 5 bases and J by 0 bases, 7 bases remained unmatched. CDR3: CASSVGQASSYNEQFF. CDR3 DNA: TGTGCCAGCAGCGTCGGACAGGCAAGCTCCTACAATGAGCAGTTCTTC.

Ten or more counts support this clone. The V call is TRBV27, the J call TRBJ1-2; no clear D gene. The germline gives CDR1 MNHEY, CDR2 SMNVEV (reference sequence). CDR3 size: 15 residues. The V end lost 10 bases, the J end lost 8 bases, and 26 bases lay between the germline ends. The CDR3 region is CATPAPGESMDGYTF. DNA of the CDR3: TGTGCCACCCCAGCCCCCGGGGAATCTATGGACGGCTACACCTTC.

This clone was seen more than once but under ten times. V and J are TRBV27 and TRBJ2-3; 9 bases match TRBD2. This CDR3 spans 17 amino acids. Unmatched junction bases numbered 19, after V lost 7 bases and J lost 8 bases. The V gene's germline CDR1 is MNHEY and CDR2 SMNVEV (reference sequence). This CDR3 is CASTHSPPRGGAVTQYF. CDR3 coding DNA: TGTGCCAGCACCCACTCGCCCCCGCGGGGGGGCGCAGTTACGCAGTATTTT.

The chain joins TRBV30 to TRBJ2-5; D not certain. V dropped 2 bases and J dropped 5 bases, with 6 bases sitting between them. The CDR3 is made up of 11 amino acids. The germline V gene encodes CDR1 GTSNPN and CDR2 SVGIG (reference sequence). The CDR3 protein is CAWSIRETQYF. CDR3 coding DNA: TGTGCCTGGAGTATCCGGGAGACCCAGTACTTC.

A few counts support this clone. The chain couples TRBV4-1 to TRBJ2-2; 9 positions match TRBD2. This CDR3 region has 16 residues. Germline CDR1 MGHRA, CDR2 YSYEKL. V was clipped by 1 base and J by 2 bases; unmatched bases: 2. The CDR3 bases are TGCGCCAGCAGCCAAGCGGGACTAGCAAACACCGGGGAGCTGTTTTTT. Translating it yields CASSQAGLANTGELFF.

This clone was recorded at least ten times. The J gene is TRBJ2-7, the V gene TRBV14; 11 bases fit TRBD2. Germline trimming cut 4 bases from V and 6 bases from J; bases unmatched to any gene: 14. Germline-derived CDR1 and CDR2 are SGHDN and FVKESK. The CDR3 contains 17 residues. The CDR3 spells CASSRPTLAGGPFEQYF. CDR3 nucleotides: TGTGCCAGCAGCCGCCCGACCTTAGCGGGAGGGCCCTTCGAGCAGTACTTC.

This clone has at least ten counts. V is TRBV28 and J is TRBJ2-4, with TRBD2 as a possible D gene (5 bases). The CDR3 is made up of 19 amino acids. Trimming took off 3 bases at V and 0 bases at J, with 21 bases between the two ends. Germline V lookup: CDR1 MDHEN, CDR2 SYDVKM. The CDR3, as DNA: TGTGCCAGCAGTTTCGGGGTGACAAGGGAGTCTCTAGCCAAAAACATTCAGTACTTC. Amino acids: CASSFGVTRESLAKNIQYF.

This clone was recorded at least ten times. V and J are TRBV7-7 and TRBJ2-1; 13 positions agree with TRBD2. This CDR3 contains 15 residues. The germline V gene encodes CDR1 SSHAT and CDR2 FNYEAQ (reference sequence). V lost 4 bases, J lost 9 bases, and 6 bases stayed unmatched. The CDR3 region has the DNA TGTGCCAGCAGCTCCCAACTAGCGGGAGGGGGTGAGCAGTTCTTC. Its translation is CASSSQLAGGGEQFF.

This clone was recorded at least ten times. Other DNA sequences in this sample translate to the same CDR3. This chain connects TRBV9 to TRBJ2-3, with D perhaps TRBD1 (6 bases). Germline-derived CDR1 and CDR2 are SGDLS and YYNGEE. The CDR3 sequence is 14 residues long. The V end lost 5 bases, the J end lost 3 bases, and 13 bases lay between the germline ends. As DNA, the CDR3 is TGTGCCAGCAGTGCTAAGGGGGAAACAGATACGCAGTATTTT. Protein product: CASSAKGETDTQYF.

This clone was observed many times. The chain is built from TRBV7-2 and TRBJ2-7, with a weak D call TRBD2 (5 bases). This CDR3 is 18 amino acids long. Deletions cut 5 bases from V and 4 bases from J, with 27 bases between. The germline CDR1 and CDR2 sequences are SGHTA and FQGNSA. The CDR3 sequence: CASSVRWAEGDPNYEQYF. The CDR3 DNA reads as TGTGCCAGCAGCGTCAGATGGGCTGAGGGCGATCCTAATTACGAGCAGTACTTC.

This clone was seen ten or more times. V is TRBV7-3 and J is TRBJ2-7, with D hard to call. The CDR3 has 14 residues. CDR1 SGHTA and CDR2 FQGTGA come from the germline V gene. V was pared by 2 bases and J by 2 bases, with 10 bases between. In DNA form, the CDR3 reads TGTGCCAGCAGCTTATACACCCCCCCCTACGAGCAGTACTTC. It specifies CASSLYTPPYEQYF.

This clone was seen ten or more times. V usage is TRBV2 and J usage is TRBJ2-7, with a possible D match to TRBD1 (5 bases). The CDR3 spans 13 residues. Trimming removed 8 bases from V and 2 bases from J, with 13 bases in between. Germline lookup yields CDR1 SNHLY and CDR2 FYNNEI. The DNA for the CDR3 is TGTGCCAGCGGGGCGGACGGAGCCTACGAGCAGTACTTC. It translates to CASGADGAYEQYF.

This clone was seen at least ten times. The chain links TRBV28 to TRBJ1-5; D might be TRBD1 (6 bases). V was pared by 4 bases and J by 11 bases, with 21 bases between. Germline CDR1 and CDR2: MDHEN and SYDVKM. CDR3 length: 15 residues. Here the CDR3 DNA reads TGTGCCAGCAGTTATCCTGGAGGACAGACCCCAGCCCAGCATTTT. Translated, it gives CASSYPGGQTPAQHF.

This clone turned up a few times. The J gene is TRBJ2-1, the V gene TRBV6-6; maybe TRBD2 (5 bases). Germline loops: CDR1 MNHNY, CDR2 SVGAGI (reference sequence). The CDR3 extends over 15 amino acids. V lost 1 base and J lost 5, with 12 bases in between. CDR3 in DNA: TGTGCCAGCAGTTACTTGGAGGAGAATGACAATGAGCAGTTCTTC. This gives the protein CASSYLEENDNEQFF.

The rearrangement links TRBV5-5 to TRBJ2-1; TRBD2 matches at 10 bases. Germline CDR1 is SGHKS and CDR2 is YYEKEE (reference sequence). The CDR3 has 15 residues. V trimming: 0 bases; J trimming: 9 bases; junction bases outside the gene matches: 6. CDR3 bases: TGTGCCAGCAGCTTGGTACTAGCGGGAACTCGTGAGCAGTTCTTC. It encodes CASSLVLAGTREQFF. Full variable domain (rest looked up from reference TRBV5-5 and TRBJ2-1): DAGVTQSPTHLIKTRGQQVTLRCSPISGHKSVSWYQQVLGQGPQFIFQYYEKEERGRGNFPDRFSARQFPNYSSELNVNALLLGDSALYLCASSLVLAGTREQFFGPGTRLTVL.

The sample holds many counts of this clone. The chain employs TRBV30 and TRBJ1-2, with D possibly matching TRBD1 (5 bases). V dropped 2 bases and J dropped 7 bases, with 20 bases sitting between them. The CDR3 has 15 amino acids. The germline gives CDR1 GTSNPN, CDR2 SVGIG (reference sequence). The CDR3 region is CAWSRPQGQRRGYTF. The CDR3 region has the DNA TGTGCCTGGAGTAGACCCCAGGGCCAACGCCGTGGCTACACCTTC.

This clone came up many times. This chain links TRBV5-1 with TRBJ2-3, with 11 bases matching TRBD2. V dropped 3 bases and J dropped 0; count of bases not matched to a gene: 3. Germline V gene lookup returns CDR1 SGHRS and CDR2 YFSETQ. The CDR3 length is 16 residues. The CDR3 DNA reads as TGCGCCAGCAGCTACCTAGCGGGGGGTAGCACAGATACGCAGTATTTT. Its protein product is CASSYLAGGSTDTQYF.

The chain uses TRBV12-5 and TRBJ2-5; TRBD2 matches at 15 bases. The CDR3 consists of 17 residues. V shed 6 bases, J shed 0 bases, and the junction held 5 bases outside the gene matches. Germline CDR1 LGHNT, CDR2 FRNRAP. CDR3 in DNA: TGTGCTAGTGGGGTGGGACTAGCGGGGGGTTACCAAGAGACCCAGTACTTC. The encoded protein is CASGVGLAGGYQETQYF.